This passage covers 21 T cell receptor beta chains from one sample sequenced in a study of cytomegalovirus exposure and HLA in healthy donors. In the PCR, 60 Vbeta and 13 Jbeta primers were used. Profiling relied on immunoSEQ multiplex PCR, and the TCRdb table lists in-frame clones only, not all of them. The table has approximately 150,000 clones, approximately 70% seen once. Sequences were obtained from PBMCs. These TCRs come from a woman aged 18-29 years in good health and CMV-seropositive.

The count of this clone is one. This chain uses TRBV11-3 with TRBJ2-7, with 11 nucleotides matching TRBD1. In germline, CDR1 is SGHNT, CDR2 YENEEA. Trimming took 4 bases from V and 6 from J; bases not matched to a gene: 5. The CDR3 length is 14 residues. The CDR3 region is CASSSGQGAGEQYF. In nucleotides, the CDR3 is TGTGCCAGCAGCTCCGGACAGGGGGCAGGCGAGCAGTACTTC. The variable domain in full, completed from reference TRBV11-3 and TRBJ2-7, reads EAGVVQSPRYKIIEKKQPVAFWCNPISGHNTLYWYLQNLGQGPELLIRYENEEAVDDSQLPKDRFSAERLKGVDSTLKIQPAELGDSAVYLCASSSGQGAGEQYFGPGTRLTVT.

CDR3 nucleotide sequence: TGCGCCAGCAGCCAAGGGAGCGGGGCCAGCACAGATACGCAGTATTTT. This codes for CASSQGSGASTDTQYF. The rearrangement links TRBV4-1 to TRBJ2-3; 7 bases line up with TRBD2. Germline CDR1 and CDR2: MGHRA and YSYEKL. V dropped 1 base and J dropped 0; count of bases not matched to a gene: 4. There are 16 residues in the CDR3.

This clone was seen a single time. This chain joins TRBV11-2 and TRBJ1-6, with 8 bases lining up with TRBD1. Trimming took 6 bases from V and 8 from J; bases not matched to a gene: 9. This CDR3 region has 15 residues. Germline V gene sequence: CDR1 SGHAT, CDR2 FQNNGV. The CDR3 nucleotides read TGTGCCAGCAGAGTACCAGGGGGCGCTTATTCACCCCTCCACTTT. This sequence encodes CASRVPGGAYSPLHF.

The chain couples TRBV7-2 to TRBJ2-3; TRBD2 matches at 10 bases. V lost 5 bases and J lost 3; bases outside the gene matches: 8. CDR1 is SGHTA, CDR2 FQGNSA, per germline. This CDR3 spans 16 amino acids. CDR3 coding DNA: TGTGCCAGCAGCCTCAACCAGCGGGGGGGTACAGATACGCAGTATTTT. The encoded protein is CASSLNQRGGTDTQYF.

The chain recombines TRBV4-2 with TRBJ1-2; 7 bases line up with TRBD1. V was pared by 1 base and J by 8 bases, with 22 bases of the junction left unmatched. Per the germline V gene, CDR1 is LGHNA and CDR2 is YNFKEQ. This CDR3 has 19 residues. The CDR3: CASSQAFPGGFLALGGYTF. In nucleotides, the CDR3 is TGTGCCAGCAGCCAAGCTTTCCCAGGGGGTTTCCTCGCATTGGGAGGCTACACCTTC.

V is TRBV19 and J is TRBJ1-4, with 10 bases aligning to TRBD1. Germline V CDR1 and CDR2: LNHDA, SQIVND (reference sequence). After removal of 9 bases from V and 7 bases from J, the junction contained 11 bases not matched to a gene. The CDR3 has 15 amino acids. The CDR3 reads CASRDRGSSGEKLFF. The CDR3 nucleotides read TGTGCCAGCCGGGACAGGGGCTCTTCGGGTGAAAAACTGTTTTTT.

The gene calls are TRBV9 and TRBJ1-6, with 7 positions matching TRBD1. Germline V gives CDR1 SGDLS, CDR2 YYNGEE. This CDR3 comprises 13 residues. Unmatched junction bases numbered 1, after V lost 0 bases and J lost 10 bases. DNA of the CDR3: TGTGCCAGCAGCGTAGCAGGGGGATCACCCCTCCACTTT. Its translation: CASSVAGGSPLHF.

This clone was picked up one time. The chain carries TRBV5-6 and TRBJ1-1; tentatively, D is TRBD1 (6 bases). The CDR3 totals 13 residues. V lost 4 bases to trimming and J lost 3 bases, with 10 bases between them. The germline CDR1 and CDR2 sequences are SGHDT and YYEEEE. The CDR3 DNA reads as TGTGCCAGCAGCACTCAGGGGTACACTGAAGCTTTCTTT. Translated: CASSTQGYTEAFF.

The chain is built from TRBV30 and TRBJ2-7, with 10 bases fitting TRBD1. The CDR3 is 14 amino acids. Unmatched junction bases numbered 4, after V lost 2 bases and J lost 3 bases. Germline V gene data show CDR1 as GTSNPN and CDR2 as SVGIG (reference sequence). In DNA, the CDR3 is TGTGCCTGGAGTACCGGGACAGGGGACTACGAGCAGTACTTC. Its protein is CAWSTGTGDYEQYF.

In this sample, this clone turned up once. V and J are TRBV4-1 and TRBJ2-7; TRBD1 might be the D (6 bases). Between the trimmed V and J ends, which lost 3 bases and 5 bases, there was a span of 14 bases. Per the germline V gene, CDR1 is MGHRA and CDR2 is YSYEKL. This CDR3 is built from 14 residues. CDR3 protein: CASSQGNRVHEQYF. Written as DNA, the CDR3 is TGCGCCAGCAGCCAGGGCAACAGGGTCCACGAGCAGTACTTC.

V is TRBV15 and J is TRBJ1-2; D unresolved. In germline, CDR1 is LNHNV, CDR2 YYDKDF (reference sequence). Between the trimmed V and J ends, which lost 3 bases and 4 bases, there was a span of 9 bases. The CDR3 has 13 residues. In DNA form, the CDR3 reads TGTGCCACCAGCAGTAGAAAACTCTATGGCTACACCTTC. Translating it yields CATSSRKLYGYTF.

The genes are TRBV4-1 and TRBJ1-5; a weak D match, TRBD1 (6 bases). Germline CDR1 reads MGHRA; CDR2 reads YSYEKL. The CDR3 extends over 14 amino acids. The V end was cut by 4 bases, the J end by 7 bases, with 14 bases between. The CDR3 nucleotides are TGCGCCAGCAGCCGGATACAGGGCCGGCAGCCCCAGCATTTT. Translating gives CASSRIQGRQPQHF.

This rearrangement joins TRBV7-2 to TRBJ2-1, with a tentative D call TRBD2 (6 bases). This CDR3 is built from 14 residues. Germline-derived CDR1 and CDR2 are SGHTA and FQGNSA. V was clipped by 2 bases and J by 4 bases, with 9 bases between them. The CDR3 loop is CASSLPGGYNEQFF. CDR3 nucleotide sequence: TGTGCCAGCAGCTTACCCGGGGGATACAATGAGCAGTTCTTC.

Points on this clone: One junction end does not reproduce the germline sequence, and a read error may be involved. The chain joins TRBV7-9 to TRBJ1-2; D gene unclear. This CDR3 has 13 amino acids. Germline lookup yields CDR1 SEHNR and CDR2 FQNEAQ (reference sequence). CDR3 coding DNA: TGTTCCAGCAGCGATAGTGAGAACTATGGCTACACCTTC. It codes for CSSSDSENYGYTF.

The chain couples TRBV5-1 to TRBJ2-6; a possible D gene is TRBD2 (5 bases). The germline V gene has CDR1 SGHRS and CDR2 YFSETQ. The CDR3 is 16 residues long. Trimming left V 0 bases short and J 0 bases short, with 7 bases between. The CDR3 DNA sequence: TGCGCCAGCAGCTTGGTGAGGGACTCTGGGGCCAACGTCCTGACTTTC. This codes for CASSLVRDSGANVLTF. The complete variable domain, with remaining parts taken from reference TRBV5-1 and TRBJ2-6, reads KAGVTQTPRYLIKTRGQQVTLSCSPISGHRSVSWYQQTPGQGLQFLFEYFSETQRNKGNFPGRFSGRQFSNSRSEMNVSTLELGDSALYLCASSLVRDSGANVLTFGAGSRLTVL.

V is TRBV2 and J is TRBJ1-5; D is perhaps TRBD1 (5 bases). Trimming cost V 3 bases and J 7 bases, with 13 bases left between them. Looked up from germline, CDR1 is SNHLY and CDR2 is FYNNEI. CDR3 length equals 14 residues. The CDR3 bases are TGTGCCAGCAGTGAGGAGGGGCTTGGGCAGCCCCAGCATTTT. Translating it yields CASSEEGLGQPQHF.

The DNA for the CDR3 is TGTGCCAGCAGCTTAGAGTGGCGGGTGTCCTACGAGCAGTACTTC. Amino acid sequence: CASSLEWRVSYEQYF. This rearrangement joins TRBV11-2 to TRBJ2-7, with TRBD2 as a possible D gene (5 bases). V was cut by 0 bases and J by 1 base, with 10 bases left in between. Looked up from germline, CDR1 is SGHAT and CDR2 is FQNNGV. The CDR3 consists of 15 residues.

The chain joins TRBV25-1 to TRBJ1-2, with 8 bases that match TRBD1. The CDR3 totals 18 residues. Germline assignment: CDR1 MGHDK and CDR2 SYGVNS. Losses at the gene ends were 4 bases for V and 3 bases for J; bases not matched to a gene: 16. Written as DNA, the CDR3 is TGTGCCAGCAGTGTTGGGGGGCGGCAGGGGGCCCGTGACTATGGCTACACCTTC. Its translation: CASSVGGRQGARDYGYTF.

The table lists this clone with a few counts. This rearrangement joins TRBV4-3 to TRBJ1-1, with 9 bases fitting TRBD1. The CDR3 is 18 amino acids. Unmatched junction bases numbered 11, after V lost 3 bases and J lost 0 bases. From germline, CDR1 is LGHNA and CDR2 YSLEER. The CDR3 bases are TGCGCCAGCAGCCAGGACCCCGGGACAGGGCATATGAACACTGAAGCTTTCTTT. Translation gives CASSQDPGTGHMNTEAFF.

This clone was observed a handful of times. The rearrangement joins TRBV19 to TRBJ1-5; the D gene is possibly TRBD1 (5 bases). CDR1 and CDR2 from the germline V gene are LNHDA and SQIVND (reference sequence). The CDR3 extends over 15 amino acids. Trimming stripped 4 bases from V and 7 bases from J, with 17 bases between. Here the CDR3 reads CASSTYFGGKQPQHF. The CDR3 bases are TGTGCCAGTAGTACGTACTTCGGGGGGAAACAGCCCCAGCATTTT.

The chain links TRBV6-4 to TRBJ1-1; 7 nucleotides agree with TRBD1. Germline V lookup: CDR1 MRHNA, CDR2 SNTAGT. The CDR3 extends over 15 amino acids. Trimming cost V 6 bases and J 5 bases; bases outside gene matches: 12. The CDR3 bases are TGTGCCAGCAGGGCCGAGACAGGGTTTGGAACTGAAGCTTTCTTT. Its translation: CASRAETGFGTEAFF.